The 8 T cell receptor beta chains presented below share a single source sample, sequenced in a study of shared clonotypes between healthy human individuals. Assay: immunoSEQ multiplex PCR; the TCRdb copy retains only in-frame clones and omits some. Of about 730,000 clones listed, 55% to 75% were seen once; the top ten hold about 1.7%. The source material was memory CD4+ T cells sorted from blood. As for subset: CD45RA-negative fraction. The receptors were sampled from a woman aged 25 to 39 in good health.

The J gene is TRBJ1-5, the V gene TRBV7-9, with D hard to call. Deletions cut 4 bases from V and 5 bases from J, with 6 bases between. Germline V gene sequence: CDR1 SEHNR, CDR2 FQNEAQ (reference sequence). The CDR3 has 12 residues. The CDR3 loop is CASSSADQPQHF. The CDR3 coding sequence is TGTGCCAGCAGCTCAGCTGATCAGCCCCAGCATTTT.

This clone was observed a single time. The CDR3 is CASSGQNQETQYF. The CDR3, as DNA: TGTGCCAGCTCGGGACAAAATCAAGAGACCCAGTACTTC. The chain couples TRBV18 to TRBJ2-5; a weak D match, TRBD1 (6 bases). Germline V CDR1 and CDR2: KGHSH, LQKENI. With 6 bases removed from V and 2 bases from J, the gap between germline ends came to 10 bases. CDR3 length: 13 amino acids.

J is TRBJ1-5 and V is TRBV28; D is unresolved. The V gene lost 2 bases and the J gene lost 3 bases, with 11 bases spanning the gap. Germline V CDR1 and CDR2: MDHEN, SYDVKM. This CDR3 has 15 amino acids. This CDR3 reads CASSLLRTYNQPQHF. The CDR3 bases are TGTGCCAGCAGTTTACTCCGTACGTACAATCAGCCCCAGCATTTT.

The rearrangement joins TRBV5-4 to TRBJ2-7, with 7 bases aligning to TRBD1. V shed 4 bases and J 2 bases; nucleotides not matched to a gene: 9. The CDR3 is 15 residues long. Germline CDR1 is SGHNT and CDR2 is YYREEE (reference sequence). The CDR3: CASSPTADRTYEQYF. DNA of the CDR3: TGTGCCAGCAGCCCGACGGCGGACAGGACCTACGAGCAGTACTTC.

The gene calls are TRBV2 and TRBJ2-1, with 11 bases that match TRBD2. The CDR3 is 15 residues long. CDR1 is SNHLY, CDR2 FYNNEI, per germline. The J segment lost 3 bases and the V segment lost 8 bases, leaving 6 bases of the junction unmatched. CDR3 DNA sequence: TGTGCCAGCCGACCGGGACTAGCGGTCTACAATGAGCAGTTCTTC. Its translation: CASRPGLAVYNEQFF.

CDR3 protein: CASNFSAGPYEQYF. In nucleotides, the CDR3 is TGTGCCAGCAATTTTTCTGCAGGCCCCTACGAGCAGTACTTC. The rearrangement joins TRBV27 to TRBJ2-7; D is undetermined. This CDR3 spans 14 amino acids. Germline V gene lookup returns CDR1 MNHEY and CDR2 SMNVEV (reference sequence). With 7 bases removed from V and 2 bases from J, the gap between germline ends came to 15 bases.

The chain carries TRBV7-8 and TRBJ2-5; 8 bases are shared with TRBD1. V lost 6 bases to trimming and J lost 4 bases; unmatched junction nucleotides: 13. Germline values: CDR1 SGHVS, CDR2 FQNEAQ. The length of the CDR3 is 16 residues. CDR3 sequence: CASSFPRTGSRETQYF. The CDR3 DNA reads as TGTGCCAGCAGTTTCCCCCGGACAGGGAGTCGAGAGACCCAGTACTTC.

The J gene is TRBJ2-3, the V gene TRBV5-1; 15 bases map to TRBD2. This CDR3 has 19 amino acids. J lost 1 base, V lost 4 bases, and 10 bases had no gene match. Germline V gene lookup returns CDR1 SGHRS and CDR2 YFSETQ. The CDR3 nucleotides read TGCGCCAGCAGCCCCGGACTAGCGGGAGGGCCCATCCGCACAGATACGCAGTATTTT. Encoded protein: CASSPGLAGGPIRTDTQYF.